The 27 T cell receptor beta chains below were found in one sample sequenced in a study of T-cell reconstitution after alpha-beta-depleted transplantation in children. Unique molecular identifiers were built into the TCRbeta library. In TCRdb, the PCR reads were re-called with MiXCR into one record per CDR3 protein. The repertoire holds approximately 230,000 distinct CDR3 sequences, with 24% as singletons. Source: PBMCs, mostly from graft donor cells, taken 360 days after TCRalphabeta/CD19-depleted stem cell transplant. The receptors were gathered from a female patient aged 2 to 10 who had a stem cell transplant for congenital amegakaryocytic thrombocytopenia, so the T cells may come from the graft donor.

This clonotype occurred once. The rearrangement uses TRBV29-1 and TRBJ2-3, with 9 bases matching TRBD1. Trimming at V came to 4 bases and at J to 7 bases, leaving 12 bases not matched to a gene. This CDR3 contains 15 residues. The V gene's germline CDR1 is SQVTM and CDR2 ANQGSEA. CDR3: CSVGLTGGLGHTQYF. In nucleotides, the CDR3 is TGCAGCGTTGGCCTAACAGGGGGCCTGGGGCATACGCAGTATTTT.

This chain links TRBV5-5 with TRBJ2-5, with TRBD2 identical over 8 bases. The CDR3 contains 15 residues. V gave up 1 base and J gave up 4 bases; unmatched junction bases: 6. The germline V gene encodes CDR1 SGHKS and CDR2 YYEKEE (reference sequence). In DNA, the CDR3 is TGTGCCAGCAGCTTGACCTTAGCGGGGAGAGAGACCCAGTACTTC. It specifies CASSLTLAGRETQYF.

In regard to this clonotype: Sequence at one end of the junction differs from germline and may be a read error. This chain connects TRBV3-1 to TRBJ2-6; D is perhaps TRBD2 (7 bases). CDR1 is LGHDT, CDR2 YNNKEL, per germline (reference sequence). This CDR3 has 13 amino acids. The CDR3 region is CASSQRGANVLSF. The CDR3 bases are TGTGCCAGCAGCCAACGGGGGGCCAACGTCCTGTCTTTC.

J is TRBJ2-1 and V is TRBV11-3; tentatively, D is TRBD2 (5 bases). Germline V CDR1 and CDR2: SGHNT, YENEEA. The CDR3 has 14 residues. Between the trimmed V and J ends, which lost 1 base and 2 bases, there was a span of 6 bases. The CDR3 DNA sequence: TGTGCCAGCAGCTTAGGCGGGCCCTACAATGAGCAGTTCTTC. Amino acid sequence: CASSLGGPYNEQFF.

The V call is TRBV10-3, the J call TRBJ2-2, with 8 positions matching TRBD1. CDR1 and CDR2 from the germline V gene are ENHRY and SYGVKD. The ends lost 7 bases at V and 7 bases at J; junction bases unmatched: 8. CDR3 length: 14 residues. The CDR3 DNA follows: TGTGCCATCAACCACAGGGGGTTTGGCGGGGAGCTGTTTTTT. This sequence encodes CAINHRGFGGELFF.

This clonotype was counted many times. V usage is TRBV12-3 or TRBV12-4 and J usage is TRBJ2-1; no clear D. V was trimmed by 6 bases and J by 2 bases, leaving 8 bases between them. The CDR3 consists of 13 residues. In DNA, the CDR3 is TGTGCCAGCAGGCCGGAGACCTACAATGAGCAGTTCTTC. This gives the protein CASRPETYNEQFF.

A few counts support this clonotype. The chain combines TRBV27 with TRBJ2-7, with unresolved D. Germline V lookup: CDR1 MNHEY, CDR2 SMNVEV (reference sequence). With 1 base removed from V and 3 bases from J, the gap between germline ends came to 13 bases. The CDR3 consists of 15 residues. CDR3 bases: TGTGCCAGCAGTTTATTGTCGCGGATCCACTACGAGCAGTACTTC. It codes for CASSLLSRIHYEQYF.

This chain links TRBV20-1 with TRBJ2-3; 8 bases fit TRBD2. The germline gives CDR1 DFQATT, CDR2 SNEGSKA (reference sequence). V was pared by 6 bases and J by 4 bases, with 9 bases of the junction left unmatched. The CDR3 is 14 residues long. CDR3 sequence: CSATEGTSADTQYF. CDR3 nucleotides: TGCAGTGCCACCGAAGGGACTAGTGCAGATACGCAGTATTTT.

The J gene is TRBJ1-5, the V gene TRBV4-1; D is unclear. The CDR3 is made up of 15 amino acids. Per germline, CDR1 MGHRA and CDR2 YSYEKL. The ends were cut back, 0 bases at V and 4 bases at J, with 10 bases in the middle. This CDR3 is CASSQEPGRNQPQHF. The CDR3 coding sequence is TGCGCCAGCAGCCAAGAACCTGGGAGGAATCAGCCCCAGCATTTT.

CDR3 residues: CASSSYKTYEQYF. DNA for the CDR3: TGTGCCAGCAGTTCATACAAGACCTACGAGCAGTACTTC. This sequence joins TRBV27 and TRBJ2-7; no firm D call. Germline assignment: CDR1 MNHEY and CDR2 SMNVEV (reference sequence). CDR3 size: 13 residues. Trimming left V 4 bases short and J 2 bases short, with 9 bases between.

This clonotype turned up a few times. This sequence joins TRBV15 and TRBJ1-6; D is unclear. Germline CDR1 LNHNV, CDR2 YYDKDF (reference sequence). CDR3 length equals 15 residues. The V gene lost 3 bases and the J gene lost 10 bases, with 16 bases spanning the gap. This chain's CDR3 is CATSRDLDQLSPLHF. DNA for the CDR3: TGTGCCACCAGCAGGGACCTTGACCAGCTCTCACCCCTCCACTTT.

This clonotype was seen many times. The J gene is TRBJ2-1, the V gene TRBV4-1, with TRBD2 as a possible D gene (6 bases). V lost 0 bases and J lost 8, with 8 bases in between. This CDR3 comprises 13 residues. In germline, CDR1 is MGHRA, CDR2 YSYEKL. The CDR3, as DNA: TGCGCCAGCAGCCAAGATCGGAGGGATGAGCAGTTCTTC. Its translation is CASSQDRRDEQFF.

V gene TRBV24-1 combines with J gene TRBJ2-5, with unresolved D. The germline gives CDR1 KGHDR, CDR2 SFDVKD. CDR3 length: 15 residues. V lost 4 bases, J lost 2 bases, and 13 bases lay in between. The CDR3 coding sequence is TGTGCCACCAGTGACTCGGTCGGTAAGCAAGAGACCCAGTACTTC. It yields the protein CATSDSVGKQETQYF.

The CDR3 loop reads CSARDSGSTDTQYF. Here the CDR3 DNA reads TGCAGTGCTAGAGATAGCGGGAGCACAGATACGCAGTATTTT. The V gene is TRBV20-1, the J gene TRBJ2-3; TRBD2 matches at 7 bases. The germline CDR1 and CDR2 sequences are DFQATT and SNEGSKA (reference sequence). With 0 bases clipped from V and 0 bases from J, the junction kept 0 bases outside the gene matches. The CDR3 is 14 amino acids.

CDR3 amino acids: CATLTDSYEQYF. In DNA, the CDR3 is TGTGCCACCCTGACAGATTCCTACGAGCAGTACTTC. V and J are TRBV10-3 and TRBJ2-7, with TRBD1 as a possible D gene (5 bases). Trimming took 10 bases from V and 1 from J, leaving 11 bases between them. The length of the CDR3 is 12 residues. Germline loops: CDR1 ENHRY, CDR2 SYGVKD.

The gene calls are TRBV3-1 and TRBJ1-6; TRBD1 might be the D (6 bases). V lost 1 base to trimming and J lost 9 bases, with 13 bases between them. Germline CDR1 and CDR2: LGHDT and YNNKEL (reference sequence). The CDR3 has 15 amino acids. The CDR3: CASSQARGDGSPLHF. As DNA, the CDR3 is TGTGCCAGCAGCCAAGCTAGGGGGGATGGTTCACCCCTCCACTTT.

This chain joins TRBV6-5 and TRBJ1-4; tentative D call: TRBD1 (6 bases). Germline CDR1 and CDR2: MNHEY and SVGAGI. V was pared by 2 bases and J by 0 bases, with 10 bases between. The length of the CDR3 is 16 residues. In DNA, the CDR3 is TGTGCCAGCAGTTACCAGGGACATCCAACTAATGAAAAACTGTTTTTT. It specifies CASSYQGHPTNEKLFF.

The DNA for the CDR3 is TGTGCCATCCCAAGCGGGGTTTCTAGCACAGATACGCAGTATTTT. The encoded protein is CAIPSGVSSTDTQYF. J is TRBJ2-3 and V is TRBV2; 7 bases fit TRBD2. There are 15 residues in the CDR3. In germline, CDR1 is SNHLY, CDR2 FYNNEI. V was pared by 10 bases and J by 0 bases, with 10 bases of the junction left unmatched.

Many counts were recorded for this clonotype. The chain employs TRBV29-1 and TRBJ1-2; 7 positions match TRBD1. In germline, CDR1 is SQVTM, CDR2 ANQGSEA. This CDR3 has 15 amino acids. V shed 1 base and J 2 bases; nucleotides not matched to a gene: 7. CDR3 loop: CSVEVATGLNYGYTF. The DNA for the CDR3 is TGCAGCGTTGAAGTCGCGACAGGGTTGAACTATGGCTACACCTTC.

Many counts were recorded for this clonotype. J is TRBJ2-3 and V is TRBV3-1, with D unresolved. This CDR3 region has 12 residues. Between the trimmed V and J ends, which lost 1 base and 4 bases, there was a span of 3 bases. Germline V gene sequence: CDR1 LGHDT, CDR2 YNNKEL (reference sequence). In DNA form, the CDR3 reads TGTGCCAGCAGCCAAGGTCCAGATACGCAGTATTTT. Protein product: CASSQGPDTQYF.

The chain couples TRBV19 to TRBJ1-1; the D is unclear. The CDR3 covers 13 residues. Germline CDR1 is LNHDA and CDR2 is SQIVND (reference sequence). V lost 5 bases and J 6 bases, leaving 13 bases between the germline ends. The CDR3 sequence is CASSLASGAEAFF. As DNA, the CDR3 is TGTGCCAGTAGTTTAGCTTCGGGAGCTGAAGCTTTCTTT.

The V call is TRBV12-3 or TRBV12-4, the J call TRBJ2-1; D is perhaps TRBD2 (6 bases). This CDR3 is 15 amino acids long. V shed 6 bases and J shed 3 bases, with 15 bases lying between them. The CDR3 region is CASSLGLLDYNEQFF. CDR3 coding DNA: TGTGCCAGCAGCCTCGGACTACTCGACTACAATGAGCAGTTCTTC.

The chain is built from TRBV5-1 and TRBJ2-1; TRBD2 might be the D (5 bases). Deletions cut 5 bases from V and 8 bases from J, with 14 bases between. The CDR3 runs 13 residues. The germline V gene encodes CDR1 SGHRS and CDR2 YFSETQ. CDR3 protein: CASSSLALDEQFF. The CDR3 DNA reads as TGCGCCAGCAGTTCCCTAGCTTTAGATGAGCAGTTCTTC.

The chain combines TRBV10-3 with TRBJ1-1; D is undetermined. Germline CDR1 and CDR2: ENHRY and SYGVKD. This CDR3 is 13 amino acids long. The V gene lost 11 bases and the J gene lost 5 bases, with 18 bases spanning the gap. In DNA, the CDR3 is TGTGCCTCCACAGCGAGGACGGAGACTGAAGCTTTCTTT. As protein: CASTARTETEAFF.

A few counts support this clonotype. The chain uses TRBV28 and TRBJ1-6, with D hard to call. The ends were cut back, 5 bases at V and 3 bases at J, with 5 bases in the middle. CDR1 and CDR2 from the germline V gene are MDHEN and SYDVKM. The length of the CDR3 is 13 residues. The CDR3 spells CASSALYNSPLHF. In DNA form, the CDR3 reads TGTGCCAGCAGTGCCCTCTATAATTCACCCCTCCACTTT.

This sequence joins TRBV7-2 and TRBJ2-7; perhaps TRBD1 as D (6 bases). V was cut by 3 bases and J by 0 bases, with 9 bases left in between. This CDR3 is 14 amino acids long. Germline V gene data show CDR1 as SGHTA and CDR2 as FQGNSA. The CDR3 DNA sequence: TGTGCCAGCAGCTTGGACAGTTTCTCCTACGAGCAGTACTTC. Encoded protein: CASSLDSFSYEQYF.

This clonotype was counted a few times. CDR3 nucleotides: TGTGCCAGCAGTTACGGGGCGAGATTCGCTAGCACAGATACGCAGTATTTT. It translates to CASSYGARFASTDTQYF. V and J are TRBV12-3 or TRBV12-4 and TRBJ2-3; either TRBD1 or TRBD2 may fit D (5 bases each). The CDR3 is 17 residues long. V gave up 4 bases and J gave up 0 bases, with 17 bases separating them.